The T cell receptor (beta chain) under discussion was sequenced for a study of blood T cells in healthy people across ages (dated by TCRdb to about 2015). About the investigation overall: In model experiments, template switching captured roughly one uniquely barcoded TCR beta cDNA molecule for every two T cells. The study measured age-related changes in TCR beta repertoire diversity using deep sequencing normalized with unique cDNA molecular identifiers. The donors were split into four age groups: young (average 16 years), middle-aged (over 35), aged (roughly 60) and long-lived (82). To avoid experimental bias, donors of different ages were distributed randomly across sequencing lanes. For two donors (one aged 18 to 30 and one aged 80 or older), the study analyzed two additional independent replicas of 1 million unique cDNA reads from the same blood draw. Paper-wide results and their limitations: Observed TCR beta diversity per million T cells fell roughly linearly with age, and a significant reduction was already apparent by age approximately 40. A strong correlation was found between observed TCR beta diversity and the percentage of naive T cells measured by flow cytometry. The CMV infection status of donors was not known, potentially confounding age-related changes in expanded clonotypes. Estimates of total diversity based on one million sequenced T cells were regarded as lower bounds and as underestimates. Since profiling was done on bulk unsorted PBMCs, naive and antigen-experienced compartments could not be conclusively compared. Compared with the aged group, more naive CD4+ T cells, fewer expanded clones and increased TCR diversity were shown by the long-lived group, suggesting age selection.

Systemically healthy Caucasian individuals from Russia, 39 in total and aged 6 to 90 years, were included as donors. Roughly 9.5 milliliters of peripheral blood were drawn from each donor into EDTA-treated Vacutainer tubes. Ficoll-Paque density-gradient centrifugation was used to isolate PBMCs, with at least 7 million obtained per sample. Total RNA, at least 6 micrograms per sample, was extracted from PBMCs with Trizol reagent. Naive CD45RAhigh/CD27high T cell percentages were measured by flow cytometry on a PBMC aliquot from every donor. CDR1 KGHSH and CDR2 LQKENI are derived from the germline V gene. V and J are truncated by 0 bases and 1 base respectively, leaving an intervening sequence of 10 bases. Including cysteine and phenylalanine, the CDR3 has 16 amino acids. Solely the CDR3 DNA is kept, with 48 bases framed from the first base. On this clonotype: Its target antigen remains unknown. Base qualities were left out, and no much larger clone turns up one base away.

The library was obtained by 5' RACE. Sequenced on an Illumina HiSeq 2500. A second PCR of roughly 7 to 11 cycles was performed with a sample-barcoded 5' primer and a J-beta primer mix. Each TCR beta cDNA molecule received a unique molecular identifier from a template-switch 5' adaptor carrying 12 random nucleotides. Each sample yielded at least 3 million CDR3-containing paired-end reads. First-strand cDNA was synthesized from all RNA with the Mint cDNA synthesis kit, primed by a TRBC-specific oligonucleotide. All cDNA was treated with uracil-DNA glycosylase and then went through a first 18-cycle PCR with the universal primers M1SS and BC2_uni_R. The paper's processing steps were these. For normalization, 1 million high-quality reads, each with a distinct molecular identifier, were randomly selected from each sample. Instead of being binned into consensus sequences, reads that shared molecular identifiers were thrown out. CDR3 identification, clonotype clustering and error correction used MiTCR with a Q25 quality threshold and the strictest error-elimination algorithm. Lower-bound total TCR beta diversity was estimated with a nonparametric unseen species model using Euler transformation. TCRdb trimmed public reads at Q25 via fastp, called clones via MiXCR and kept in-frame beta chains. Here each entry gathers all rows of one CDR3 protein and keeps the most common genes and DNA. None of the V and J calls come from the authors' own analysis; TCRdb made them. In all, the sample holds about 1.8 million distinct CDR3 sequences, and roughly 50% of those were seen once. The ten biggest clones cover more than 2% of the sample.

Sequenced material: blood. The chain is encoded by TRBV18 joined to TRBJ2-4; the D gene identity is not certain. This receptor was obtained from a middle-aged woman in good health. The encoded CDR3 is CASSPPGPVAKNIQYF. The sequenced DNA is TGTGCCAGCTCACCACCTGGTCCTGTGGCCAAAAACATTCAGTACTTC.